The T cell receptor (beta chain) under discussion was sequenced for a study of cytomegalovirus exposure and HLA in healthy donors. Study observations and caveats: Researchers reported that a few CMV-associated chains were confirmed in vitro as CMV antigen-specific.

The PCR had 60 Vbeta and 13 Jbeta primers. Data came from immunoSEQ multiplex PCR; TCRdb stores just in-frame clones and leaves some out. The sample lists about 200,000 clones, 76% seen once, with under 0.8% in the top ten. On this clone: What it recognizes is unknown.

Sequencing was done on a sample of PBMCs. The receptor's source is a man between 18 and 35 years old in good health and CMV-seronegative.

In DNA form, the CDR3 reads TGTGCCAGCAGTGAAGGTCGAGCGGGAGTGGAGAACGAGTACTTC. Translated, it gives CASSEGRAGVENEYF. V gene TRBV2 combines with J gene TRBJ2-7, with 8 bases identical to TRBD2. The germline V gene has CDR1 SNHLY and CDR2 FYNNEI. The CDR3 runs to 15 residues. V lost 1 base, J lost 11 bases, and 13 bases stayed unmatched.